This is a list of T cell receptor beta chains from one sample in a study of Tregs in tolerant kidney transplant recipients. TCRdb keeps only in-frame clones here, not all; method: immunoSEQ multiplex PCR. Among about 94,000 clones listed, 93% were seen once. Sequenced material: CD4+ T cells from blood, taken before the transplant. These receptors were collected from a human donor who received a combined kidney and bone marrow transplant. CDR3s include the opening cysteine and the closing phenylalanine or tryptophan. Each record gives: clone size, J gene, V gene, D gene, CDR3 protein, CDR3 DNA. D genes are given only for firm matches. Where a row states a size, it is once, few, many or the class of an expanded clone; other rows omit it.

. TRBJ2-1 TRBV6-6 TRBD2 CASSYSPVAGINEQFF TGTGCCAGCAGTTACTCTCCAGTAGCGGGGATCAATGAGCAGTTCTTC
. TRBJ2-5 TRBV5-6 . CASSLWGGETQYF TGTGCCAGCAGCCTTTGGGGCGGAGAGACCCAGTACTTC
. TRBJ2-5 TRBV5-1 TRBD2 CASSLVGSGETQYF TGCGCCAGCAGCTTGGTGGGTAGCGGGGAGACCCAGTACTTC
. TRBJ2-1 TRBV9 . CASSDELSAIDEQFF TGTGCCAGCAGCGACGAGCTTAGCGCTATAGATGAGCAGTTCTTC
. TRBJ2-3 TRBV7-2 TRBD2 CASSLRSGGYTDTQYF TGTGCCAGCAGCTTAAGGAGCGGGGGGTACACAGATACGCAGTATTTT
. TRBJ2-7 TRBV4-1 . CASSQVGRRDRSYEQYF TGCGCCAGCAGCCAAGTCGGAAGGCGGGATCGATCCTACGAGCAGTACTTC
. TRBJ2-7 TRBV4-1 TRBD2 CASSRGLRRSEQYF TGCGCCAGCAGCCGGGGACTAAGGCGTTCCGAGCAGTACTTC
once TRBJ2-7 TRBV27 . CATKAGPPLTEQYF TGTGCCACCAAAGCGGGCCCTCCCTTAACCGAGCAGTACTTC
. TRBJ1-5 TRBV7-2 . CASSPTQGFLYSNQPQHF TGTGCCAGCAGCCCAACACAGGGCTTCCTTTATAGCAATCAGCCCCAGCATTTT
once TRBJ1-3 TRBV7-2 TRBD1 CASTPQGTGYGNTIYF TGTGCCAGCACCCCCCAGGGGACAGGGTATGGAAACACCATATATTTT
. TRBJ1-2 TRBV4-2 . CASSQAGNVGYGYTF TGTGCCAGCAGCCAAGCGGGGAACGTCGGCTATGGCTACACCTTC
. TRBJ2-3 TRBV5-5 TRBD1 CASSTTGAPSTDTQYF TGTGCCAGCAGCACGACAGGGGCACCTAGCACAGATACGCAGTATTTT
. TRBJ2-7 TRBV30 . CAWSAGSPGSEQYF TGTGCCTGGAGTGCCGGGAGCCCCGGGAGCGAGCAGTACTTC
. TRBJ1-2 TRBV25-1 . CASSPLGRLNYGYTF TGTGCCAGCAGTCCCCTCGGCAGGCTTAACTATGGCTACACCTTC
. TRBJ2-7 TRBV4-1 . CASSQIGVAATYEQYF TGCGCCAGCAGCCAAATTGGAGTAGCGGCCACTTACGAGCAGTACTTC
. TRBJ1-1 TRBV7-8 . CASSPNWANTEAFF TGTGCCAGCAGCCCCAACTGGGCCAACACTGAAGCTTTCTTT
. TRBJ2-3 TRBV19 . CASSRGTSTDTQYF TGTGCCAGTTCCAGGGGGACTAGCACAGATACGCAGTATTTT
. TRBJ2-3 TRBV27 TRBD1 CASSLSIRGLGDTQYF TGTGCCAGCAGTTTATCCATCAGGGGGCTCGGGGATACGCAGTATTTT
. TRBJ1-5 TRBV27 . CASRQQHLNSNQPQHF TGTGCCAGCAGACAACAACACCTGAATAGCAATCAGCCCCAGCATTTT
. TRBJ2-1 TRBV5-4 TRBD2 CASSSIRLAGDEQFF TGTGCCAGCAGCTCAATTAGACTAGCGGGCGATGAGCAGTTCTTC
. TRBJ2-1 TRBV7-7 TRBD2 CASSLRAGGNYNEQFF TGTGCCAGCAGCTTACGAGCGGGAGGGAATTACAATGAGCAGTTCTTC
. TRBJ2-1 TRBV5-1 . CASSLALNLYNEQFF TGCGCCAGCAGCTTGGCCCTAAACCTATACAATGAGCAGTTCTTC
. TRBJ2-1 TRBV7-8 TRBD1 CASSDHRGGEQFF TGTGCCAGCAGCGACCACAGGGGTGGGGAGCAGTTCTTC
once TRBJ2-3 TRBV7-3 . CASSAAFLHTQYF TGTGCCAGCAGCGCCGCCTTTCTACATACGCAGTATTTT
. TRBJ2-7 TRBV19 . CASSTYRGGEQYF TGTGCCAGTAGTACATACAGGGGAGGCGAGCAGTACTTC
. TRBJ1-2 TRBV30 . CAWSVQDGYTF TGTGCCTGGAGTGTACAGGACGGCTACACCTTC
. TRBJ2-5 TRBV6-6 . CASRTRTGLETQYF TGTGCCAGCAGAACTCGAACAGGGTTGGAGACCCAGTACTTC
. TRBJ2-6 TRBV28 TRBD2 CASSSLTSGDSGANVLTF TGTGCCAGCAGTTCGTTGACTAGCGGGGACTCTGGGGCCAACGTCCTGACTTTC
. TRBJ1-1 TRBV5-1 . CASSLQGASTEAFF TGCGCCAGCAGCCTTCAAGGGGCTAGCACTGAAGCTTTCTTT
. TRBJ1-4 TRBV7-6 . CATRDTTNEKLFF TGTGCCACCCGAGATACAACTAATGAAAAACTGTTTTTT
. TRBJ1-6 TRBV7-9 . CASSLWSSYNSPLHF TGTGCCAGCAGCTTATGGAGCTCCTATAATTCACCCCTCCACTTT
. TRBJ2-7 TRBV7-2 . CASSSGFSYEQYF TGTGCCAGCAGCTCGGGATTCTCCTACGAGCAGTACTTC
once TRBJ1-4 TRBV7-9 . CASGGGQLFF TGTGCCAGCGGGGGGGGGCAACTGTTTTTT
. TRBJ1-1 TRBV19 . CASRILGSQGTEAFF TGTGCCAGTAGGATTTTGGGGTCTCAGGGGACTGAAGCTTTCTTT
. TRBJ1-5 TRBV9 TRBD1 CASSVDRGNQPQHF TGTGCCAGCAGCGTAGACAGGGGTAATCAGCCCCAGCATTTT
once TRBJ2-1 TRBV6-5 . CASSYRRTDNEQFF TGTGCCAGCAGTTACCGACGAACAGACAATGAGCAGTTCTTC
. TRBJ2-4 TRBV11-3 TRBD2 CASSARLSGRALSKNIQYF TGTGCCAGCAGCGCCCGCCTTAGCGGGAGGGCCTTGTCCAAAAACATTCAGTACTTC
. TRBJ1-1 TRBV18 TRBD1 CASSSGGADTEAFF TGTGCCAGCTCATCAGGGGGCGCGGACACTGAAGCTTTCTTT
. TRBJ1-3 TRBV5-1 TRBD1 CASRGTGSGNTIYF TGCGCCAGTAGAGGGACAGGCTCTGGAAACACCATATATTTT
once TRBJ2-7 TRBV5-1 TRBD1 CASSLRQGEYEQYF TGCGCCAGCAGCTTACGACAGGGAGAGTACGAGCAGTACTTC
. TRBJ2-1 TRBV19 TRBD2 CASSTSGARNNEQFF TGTGCCAGTAGTACTAGCGGGGCAAGAAACAATGAGCAGTTCTTC
few TRBJ1-2 TRBV19 . CASMPGHGYGYTF TGTGCCAGTATGCCGGGACATGGGTATGGCTACACCTTC